The present entry profiles one TCR beta chain with its context. With V trimmed by 3 bases and J by 7 bases, 5 bases remained unmatched. The CDR3 runs 15 residues. Germline CDR1 reads KGHDR; CDR2 reads SFDVKD. These data are taken from a study of blood T cell repertoires in COVID-19. Study in general: Sources were T cells, B-cell-depleted T cells, or PBMCs; the material itself was cDNA or gDNA.

In the original workflow: Reference gene primer amplification gave nucleated cell count estimates. The repertoire was sequenced with immunoSEQ multiplex PCR; TCRdb's copy has only in-frame clones and lacks some. V, J and clone size were drawn from that table, and D and trimming were deduced from the DNA. Of tens of thousands of clones detected, around nine tenths appear once; the ten largest clones hold 4.5% to 6%. The receptor comes from a woman of 80 years or more with active COVID-19. Source material: peripheral blood. The chain links TRBV24-1 to TRBJ2-1; 10 bases line up with TRBD1. The CDR3 DNA reads as TGTGCCACCAGTGATCCGGGACAGGGGAGAAATGAGCAGTTCTTC. It specifies CATSDPGQGRNEQFF.